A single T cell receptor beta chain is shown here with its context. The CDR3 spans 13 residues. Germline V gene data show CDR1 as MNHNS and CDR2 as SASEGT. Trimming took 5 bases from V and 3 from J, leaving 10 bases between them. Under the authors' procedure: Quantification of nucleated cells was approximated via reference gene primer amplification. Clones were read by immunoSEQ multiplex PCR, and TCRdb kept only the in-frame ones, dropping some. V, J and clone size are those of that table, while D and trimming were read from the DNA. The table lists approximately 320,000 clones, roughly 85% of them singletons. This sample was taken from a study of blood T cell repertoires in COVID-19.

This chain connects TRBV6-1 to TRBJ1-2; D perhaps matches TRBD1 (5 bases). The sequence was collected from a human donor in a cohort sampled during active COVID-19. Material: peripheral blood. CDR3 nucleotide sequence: TGTGCCAGCAGTCGGGGGAAGGACTATGGCTACACCTTC. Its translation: CASSRGKDYGYTF.